Listed below are T cell receptor beta chains from one sample, sequenced in a study of blood T cell repertoires in COVID-19. Clones were read by immunoSEQ multiplex PCR, and TCRdb kept only the in-frame ones, dropping some. The table shows approximately 240,000 clones, with approximately 92% occurring only once. Sequencing was performed on PBMCs or T cells enriched from blood (not recorded which). These TCRs come from a woman aged 18-35 years in a cohort exposed to, infected with or recovered from COVID-19 (not recorded which). Each CDR3 is given with its conserved first and last residue. Each record gives: J gene, V gene, clone size, D gene, CDR3 protein, CDR3 DNA. A D gene is named only where the DNA matches it firmly. Size is stated for part of the rows, as once, few or many counts, or as a class when the clone is expanded.

j_gene: TRBJ2-7; v_gene: TRBV27; abundance: -; d_gene: -; CDR3aa: CASSLRGPYEQYF; CDR3nt: TGTGCCAGCAGTTTGCGGGGACCCTACGAGCAGTACTTC
j_gene: TRBJ2-3; v_gene: TRBV5-1; abundance: -; d_gene: -; CDR3aa: CASRGVGTSTDTQYF; CDR3nt: TGCGCCAGCAGAGGGGTGGGCACTAGCACAGATACGCAGTATTTT
j_gene: TRBJ1-1; v_gene: TRBV3-1/TRBV3-2; abundance: -; d_gene: TRBD1; CDR3aa: CASSPDRATEAFF; CDR3nt: TGTGCCAGCAGCCCGGACAGGGCCACTGAAGCTTTCTTT
j_gene: TRBJ2-7; v_gene: TRBV2; abundance: -; d_gene: -; CDR3aa: CASSEDRERSYEQYF; CDR3nt: TGTGCCAGCAGTGAAGACAGGGAGAGGTCCTACGAGCAGTACTTC
j_gene: TRBJ2-1; v_gene: TRBV5-1; abundance: -; d_gene: TRBD1; CDR3aa: CASSLTGQMGNEQFF; CDR3nt: TGCGCCAGCAGCTTAACGGGACAGATGGGAAATGAGCAGTTCTTC
j_gene: TRBJ1-2; v_gene: TRBV7-9; abundance: -; d_gene: -; CDR3aa: CASSQRAGNTF; CDR3nt: TGTGCCAGCAGCCAAAGGGCGGGGAACACCTTC
j_gene: TRBJ1-4; v_gene: TRBV7-9; abundance: -; d_gene: TRBD1; CDR3aa: CASSSHRGVATNEKLFF; CDR3nt: TGTGCCAGCAGCTCCCACAGGGGAGTTGCAACTAATGAAAAACTGTTTTTT
j_gene: TRBJ1-3; v_gene: TRBV19; abundance: -; d_gene: -; CDR3aa: CASSEEENTIYF; CDR3nt: TGTGCCAGTTCAGAGGAGGAAAACACCATATATTTT
j_gene: TRBJ2-3; v_gene: TRBV5-1; abundance: -; d_gene: -; CDR3aa: CASSLVGSFISSTDTQYF; CDR3nt: TGCGCCAGCAGCTTGGTGGGCTCCTTCATTTCTAGCACAGATACGCAGTATTTT
j_gene: TRBJ1-4; v_gene: TRBV2; abundance: once; d_gene: TRBD1; CDR3aa: CASSELQGSNEKLFF; CDR3nt: TGTGCCAGCAGTGAACTACAGGGGTCTAATGAAAAACTGTTTTTT
j_gene: TRBJ1-1; v_gene: TRBV10-3; abundance: -; d_gene: -; CDR3aa: CAISVGQGTAEAFF; CDR3nt: TGTGCCATCAGTGTAGGCCAGGGGACCGCTGAAGCTTTCTTT
j_gene: TRBJ1-4; v_gene: TRBV6-6; abundance: -; d_gene: TRBD1; CDR3aa: CASSYPRGTTNEKLFF; CDR3nt: TGTGCCAGCAGTTACCCCAGGGGGACAACTAATGAAAAACTGTTTTTT
j_gene: TRBJ1-5; v_gene: TRBV7-3; abundance: once; d_gene: -; CDR3aa: CASSPMGGSNQPQHF; CDR3nt: TGTGCCAGCAGCCCCATGGGGGGGTCTAATCAGCCCCAGCATTTT